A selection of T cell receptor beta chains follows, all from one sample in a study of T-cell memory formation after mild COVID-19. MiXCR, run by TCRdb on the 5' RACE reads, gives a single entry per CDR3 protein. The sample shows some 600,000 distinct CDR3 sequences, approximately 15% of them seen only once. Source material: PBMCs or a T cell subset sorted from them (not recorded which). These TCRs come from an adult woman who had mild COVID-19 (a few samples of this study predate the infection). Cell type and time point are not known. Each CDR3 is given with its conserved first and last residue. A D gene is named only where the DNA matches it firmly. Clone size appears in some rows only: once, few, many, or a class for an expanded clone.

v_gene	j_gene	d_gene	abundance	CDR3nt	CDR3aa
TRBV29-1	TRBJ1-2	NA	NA	TGCAGCGTTCGGCCCCCAGGGAACTATGGCTACACCTTC	CSVRPPGNYGYTF
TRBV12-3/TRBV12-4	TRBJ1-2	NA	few	TGTGCCAGCACGCCGAGGGTTAATTATGGCTACACCTTC	CASTPRVNYGYTF
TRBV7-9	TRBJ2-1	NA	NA	TGTGCCAGCAGCTTACGCCAGGGGGGAACCTACAATGAGCAGTTCTTC	CASSLRQGGTYNEQFF
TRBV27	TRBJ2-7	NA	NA	TGTGCCAGCAGTTTATCCCGATACTACGAGCAGTACTTC	CASSLSRYYEQYF
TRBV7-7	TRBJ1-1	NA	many	TGTGCCAGCAGCTTCGGCGAGTACACTGAAGCTTTCTTT	CASSFGEYTEAFF
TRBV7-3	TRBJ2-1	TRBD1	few	TGTGCCAGCAGCTTGACAGGGGGCTTTTACAATGAGCAGTTCTTC	CASSLTGGFYNEQFF
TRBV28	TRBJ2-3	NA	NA	TGTGCCAGCAGTTTGTCGGGTGGAGTGCGAGATACGCAGTATTTT	CASSLSGGVRDTQYF
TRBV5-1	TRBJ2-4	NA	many	TGCGCCAGCAGACTTAACGAGCGGAACATTCAGTACTTC	CASRLNERNIQYF
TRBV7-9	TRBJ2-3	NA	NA	TGTGCCAGCGCGTGGGGCCCAGATACGCAGTATTTT	CASAWGPDTQYF
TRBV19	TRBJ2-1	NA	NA	TGTGCCAGTAGTACCCTCGGGCTAGCTGAGAATGAGCAGTTCTTC	CASSTLGLAENEQFF
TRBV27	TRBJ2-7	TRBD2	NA	TGTGCCAGCAGCTCCGGACTAGCGAGGTACGAGCAGTACTTC	CASSSGLARYEQYF
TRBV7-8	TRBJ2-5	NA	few	TGTGCCAGCAGCTTAGAGGCTCAAGAGACCCAGTACTTC	CASSLEAQETQYF
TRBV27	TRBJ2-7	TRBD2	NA	TGTGCCAGCAGTTATCGGGAGGGCCTAGGAACCTACGAGCAGTACTTC	CASSYREGLGTYEQYF
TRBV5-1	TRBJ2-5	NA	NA	TGCGCTACCTCATGGGACTCGGAGACCCAGTACTTC	CATSWDSETQYF
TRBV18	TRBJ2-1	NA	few	TGTGCCAGCTCACCACCGGGCACACCCTACAATGAGCAGTTCTTC	CASSPPGTPYNEQFF
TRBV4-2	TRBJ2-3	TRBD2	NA	TGTGCCAGCAGCCAGCTAGCGGACACAGATACGCAGTATTTT	CASSQLADTDTQYF
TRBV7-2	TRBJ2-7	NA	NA	TGTGCCAGCAGCTCACCCGTAGCGAGCCGCTACGAGCAGTACTTC	CASSSPVASRYEQYF
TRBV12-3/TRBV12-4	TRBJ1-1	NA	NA	TGTGCCAGCAGTTTATCGAGCTCGGTGGTGAACACTGAAGCTTTCTTT	CASSLSSSVVNTEAFF
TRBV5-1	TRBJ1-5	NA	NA	TGCGCCAGCAGCTTGGAAGGGGCGAGCAATCAGCCCCAGCATTTT	CASSLEGASNQPQHF
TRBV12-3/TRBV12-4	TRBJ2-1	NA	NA	TGTGCCAGCAGTCCCGGACGGGGGAATGAGCAGTTCTTC	CASSPGRGNEQFF
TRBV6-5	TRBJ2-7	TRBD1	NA	TGTGCCAGCAGTTACTCGGCAGGGGGCCACGAGCAGTACTTC	CASSYSAGGHEQYF
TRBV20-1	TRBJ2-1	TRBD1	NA	TGCAGTGCCCTAGGGACAGGGGGCCGCTCCTACAATGAGCAGTTCTTC	CSALGTGGRSYNEQFF
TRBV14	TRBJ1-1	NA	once	TGTGCCAGCAGCCAAGTGGGTCTCTCTCCTGAAGCTTTCTTT	CASSQVGLSPEAFF
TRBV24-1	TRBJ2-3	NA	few	TGTGCCACCAGTGATTCTCGGACTACCACAGATACGCAGTATTTT	CATSDSRTTTDTQYF
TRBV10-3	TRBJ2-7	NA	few	TGTGCCATCAGTGACTTAGACTCCTACGAGCAGTACTTC	CAISDLDSYEQYF
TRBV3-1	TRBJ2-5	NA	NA	TGTGCCAGCAGCCAAGTGGGGGGACTCCCTGGACACTTC	CASSQVGGLPGHF
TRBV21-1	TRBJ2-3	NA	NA	TGTGCCAGCAGCGAGGACTGTATTTCTTCAGATACGCAGTATTTT	CASSEDCISSDTQYF
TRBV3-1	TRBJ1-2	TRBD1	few	TGTGCCAGCAGCCAAGGGGGACAGGGGGTCTATGGCTACACCTTC	CASSQGGQGVYGYTF
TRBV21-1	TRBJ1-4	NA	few	TGTGCCAGCAGGCCTATTGCAACTAATGAAAAACTGTTTTTT	CASRPIATNEKLFF
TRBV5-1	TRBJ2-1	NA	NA	TGCGCCAGCAGCCTCTCCCACGAGAAGCAGTTCTTC	CASSLSHEKQFF
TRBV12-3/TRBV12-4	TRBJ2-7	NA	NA	TGTGCCAGCAGCCCCAGACGATCCTACGAGCAGTACTTC	CASSPRRSYEQYF
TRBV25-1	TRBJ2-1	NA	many	TGTGCCAGCATTGGGGTCGGGGGCTCCTCCTACAATGAGCAGTTCTTC	CASIGVGGSSYNEQFF
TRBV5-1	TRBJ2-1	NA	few	TGCGCCAGCAGCGGTTACACGGATGAGCAGTTCTTC	CASSGYTDEQFF
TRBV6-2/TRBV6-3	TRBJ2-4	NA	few	TGTGCCAGCGAACGAAGGGGGGGGCGTCAGTACTTC	CASERRGGRQYF
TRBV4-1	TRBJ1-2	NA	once	TGCGCCAGCAGCCAACCCGGGTCCTCCTATGGCTACACCTTC	CASSQPGSSYGYTF
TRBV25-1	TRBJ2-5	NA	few	TGTGCCAGCAGGGAGGGATCAGAGACCCAGTACTTC	CASREGSETQYF
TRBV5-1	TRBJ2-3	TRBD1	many	TGCGCCAGCAGCTTGGCAGGGGTCCCGGCAGGGGGCTGGGGCACAGATACGCAGTATTTT	CASSLAGVPAGGWGTDTQYF
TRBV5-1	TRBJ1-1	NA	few	TGCGCCAGCAGCCATGGACGGTTGAACACTGAAGCTTTCTTT	CASSHGRLNTEAFF
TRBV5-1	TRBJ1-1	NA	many	TGCGCCAGCAGCCCTGCGGTAAGGAACACTGAAGCTTTCTTT	CASSPAVRNTEAFF
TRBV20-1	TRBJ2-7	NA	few	TGCAGTGCTAACGGACCCGGAGGGTCCTACGAGCAGTACTTC	CSANGPGGSYEQYF
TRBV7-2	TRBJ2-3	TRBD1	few	TGTGCCAGCAGCTTACCCCGGACAGGGGGAGTTACAGATACGCAGTATTTT	CASSLPRTGGVTDTQYF
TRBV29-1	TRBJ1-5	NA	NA	TGCAGCGTTCTTTTGCAGGGAAATCAGCCCCAGCATTTT	CSVLLQGNQPQHF
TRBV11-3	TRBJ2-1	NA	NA	TGTGCCAGCAGCCCCCGGGTGGGATATGAGCAGTTCTTC	CASSPRVGYEQFF
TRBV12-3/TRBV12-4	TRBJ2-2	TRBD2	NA	TGTGCCAGCAGTTATTTCGGACTAGCGGACACCGGGGAGCTGTTTTTT	CASSYFGLADTGELFF
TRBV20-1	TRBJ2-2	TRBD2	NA	TGCAGTGCTAGATCGCTAGCGGGAGACACCGGGGAGCTGTTTTTT	CSARSLAGDTGELFF
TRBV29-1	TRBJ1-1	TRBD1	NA	TGCAGCTATGGGCCAGGGGGTGTGAACACTGAAGCTTTCTTT	CSYGPGGVNTEAFF